Below, 8 T cell receptor beta chains from the same sample are listed, as sequenced in a study of cytomegalovirus exposure and HLA in healthy donors. 13 Jbeta primers and 60 Vbeta primers were used for the PCR. Repertoires were generated with immunoSEQ multiplex PCR, while TCRdb's copy carries only in-frame clones and drops some. The data hold around 200,000 clones, with roughly 80% observed a single time. Sequencing was done on a sample of PBMCs. These receptors were obtained from a man in his forties in good health and CMV-seronegative.

The chain recombines TRBV18 with TRBJ1-4; D is ambiguous. The germline CDR1 and CDR2 sequences are KGHSH and LQKENI. The CDR3 runs to 13 residues. V lost 8 bases and J 8 bases, leaving 15 bases between the germline ends. The CDR3 region has the DNA TGTGCCAGCCCCGATCCTGGGAGGGAAAAACTGTTTTTT. Its translation: CASPDPGREKLFF.

This chain joins TRBV19 and TRBJ1-2, with a weak D call TRBD1 (6 bases). This CDR3 is 12 amino acids long. V lost 5 bases to trimming and J lost 7 bases, with 11 bases between them. Germline-derived CDR1 and CDR2 are LNHDA and SQIVND (reference sequence). The CDR3 loop reads CASSSHRVGYTF. CDR3 nucleotides: TGTGCCAGTAGTTCCCACAGGGTTGGCTACACCTTC.

The V gene is TRBV28, the J gene TRBJ1-4; 11 bases are shared with TRBD1. J was trimmed by 9 bases and V by 5 bases; bases with no gene match: 5. The CDR3 is 14 residues long. CDR1 is MDHEN, CDR2 SYDVKM, per germline. CDR3 DNA: TGTGCCAGCAGTCCAGGGGACAGGGGGAAAAAACTGTTTTTT. Translated: CASSPGDRGKKLFF.

This sequence joins TRBV11-2 and TRBJ2-7; 9 bases match TRBD2. The CDR3 is 15 amino acids. Germline assignment: CDR1 SGHAT and CDR2 FQNNGV. V shed 6 bases and J 3 bases; nucleotides not matched to a gene: 9. CDR3: CASSPGLAAVYEQYF. The CDR3 nucleotides are TGTGCCAGCAGTCCGGGACTAGCAGCTGTCTACGAGCAGTACTTC.

The V gene is TRBV27, the J gene TRBJ1-4; D is perhaps TRBD1 (6 bases). Germline CDR1 reads MNHEY; CDR2 reads SMNVEV (reference sequence). Trimming cost V 5 bases and J 8 bases, with 21 bases left between them. The CDR3 extends over 16 amino acids. The CDR3 sequence: CASSPGTIVAGEKLFF. Written as DNA, the CDR3 is TGTGCCAGCAGTCCCGGGACAATTGTGGCCGGCGAAAAACTGTTTTTT.

This sequence joins TRBV6-1 and TRBJ2-1, with D uncertain. The germline CDR1 and CDR2 sequences are MNHNS and SASEGT. The CDR3 runs to 12 residues. V was trimmed by 1 base and J by 7 bases, leaving 5 bases between them. The CDR3 region is CASSEGLNEQFF. The CDR3 DNA sequence: TGTGCCAGCAGTGAAGGTTTAAATGAGCAGTTCTTC.

This clone was detected ten times or more. This sequence joins TRBV28 and TRBJ2-6; TRBD1 is a possible D gene (6 bases). The ends were cut back, 3 bases at V and 2 bases at J, with 17 bases in the middle. Germline values: CDR1 MDHEN, CDR2 SYDVKM. This CDR3 region has 18 residues. The CDR3 spells CASSLSLTGTPGANVLTF. CDR3 nucleotide sequence: TGTGCCAGCAGTTTGAGTCTTACAGGGACCCCTGGGGCCAACGTCCTGACTTTC.

The chain employs TRBV19 and TRBJ1-1; D possibly corresponds to TRBD1 (6 bases). This CDR3 has 14 amino acids. CDR1 is LNHDA and CDR2 is SQIVND in the germline V gene (reference sequence). The V end was cut by 5 bases, the J end by 0 bases, with 10 bases between. The chain's CDR3 is CASSLQGMNTEAFF. The CDR3 nucleotides are TGTGCCAGTAGTCTACAGGGAATGAACACTGAAGCTTTCTTT.